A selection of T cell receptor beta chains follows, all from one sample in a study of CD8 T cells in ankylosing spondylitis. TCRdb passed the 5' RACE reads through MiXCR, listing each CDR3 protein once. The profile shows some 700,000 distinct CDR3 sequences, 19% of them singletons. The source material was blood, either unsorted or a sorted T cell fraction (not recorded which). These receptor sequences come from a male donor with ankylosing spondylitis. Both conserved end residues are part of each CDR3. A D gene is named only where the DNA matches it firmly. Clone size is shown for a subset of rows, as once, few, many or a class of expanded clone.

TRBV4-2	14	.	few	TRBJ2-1	CASSQVKPYNEQFF	TGTGCCAGCAGCCAAGTCAAACCATACAATGAGCAGTTCTTC
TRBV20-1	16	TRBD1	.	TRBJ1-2	CSARDRGQGANYGYTF	TGCAGTGCTAGAGATAGGGGCCAGGGGGCGAACTATGGCTACACCTTC
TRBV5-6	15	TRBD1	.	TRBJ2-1	CASMRWDRVMDEQFF	TGTGCCAGCATGCGATGGGACAGGGTTATGGATGAGCAGTTCTTC
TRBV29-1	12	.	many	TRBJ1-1	CSVVSWGTEAFF	TGCAGCGTTGTGTCGTGGGGCACTGAAGCTTTCTTT
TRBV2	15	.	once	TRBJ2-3	CASSPRPLSPDTQYF	TGTGCCAGCAGTCCTCGCCCCTTAAGCCCAGATACGCAGTATTTT
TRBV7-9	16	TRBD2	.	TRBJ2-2	CASSSAAGGNTGELFF	TGTGCCAGCAGCTCAGCAGCGGGGGGAAACACCGGGGAGCTGTTTTTT
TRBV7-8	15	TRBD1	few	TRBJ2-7	CASSSLGQGAYEQYF	TGTGCCAGCAGCTCACTGGGACAGGGCGCCTACGAGCAGTACTTC
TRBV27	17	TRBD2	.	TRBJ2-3	CASSLLLAGGGADTQYF	TGTGCCAGCAGTTTATTACTGGCGGGGGGAGGCGCAGATACGCAGTATTTT
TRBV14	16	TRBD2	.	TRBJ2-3	CASSPRGSGDTDTQYF	TGTGCCAGCAGCCCCCGGGGTAGCGGGGACACAGATACGCAGTATTTT
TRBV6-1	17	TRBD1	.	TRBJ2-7	CASSSGRGSSSSYEQYF	TGTGCCAGCAGCAGCGGCAGGGGGTCCTCCAGCTCCTACGAGCAGTACTTC
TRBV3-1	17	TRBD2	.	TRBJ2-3	CASSQDWSGGGTDTQYF	TGTGCCAGCAGCCAAGATTGGTCGGGGGGAGGAACAGATACGCAGTATTTT
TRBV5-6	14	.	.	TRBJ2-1	CASSLKAVYNEQFF	TGTGCCAGCAGTTTAAAGGCGGTTTACAATGAGCAGTTCTTC
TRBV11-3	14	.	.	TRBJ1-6	CASSLRTRNPPLHF	TGTGCCAGCAGCCTACGGACGAGGAATCCGCCCCTCCACTTT
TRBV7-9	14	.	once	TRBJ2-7	CASRDTGSSYEQYF	TGTGCCAGCAGGGATACCGGGTCCTCCTACGAGCAGTACTTC
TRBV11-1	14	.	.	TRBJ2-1	CASSLEDSNNEQFF	TGTGCCAGCAGCTTAGAGGACTCGAACAATGAGCAGTTCTTC
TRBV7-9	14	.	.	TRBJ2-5	CASSPRGGWETQYF	TGTGCCAGCAGCCCGAGGGGAGGTTGGGAGACCCAGTACTTC
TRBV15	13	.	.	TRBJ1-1	CATSREVLTEAFF	TGTGCCACGAGCAGAGAGGTTCTCACTGAAGCTTTCTTT
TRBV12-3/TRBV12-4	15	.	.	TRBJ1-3	CASSRQAPSGNTIYF	TGTGCCAGCAGTAGACAGGCCCCCTCTGGAAACACCATATATTTT
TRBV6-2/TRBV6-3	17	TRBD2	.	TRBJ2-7	CASSYSSRREGGYEQYF	TGTGCCAGCAGTTACTCATCGCGGCGGGAGGGAGGCTACGAGCAGTACTTC
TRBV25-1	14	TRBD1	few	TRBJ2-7	CASSEVQGSHEQYF	TGTGCCAGCAGTGAAGTACAGGGGAGCCACGAGCAGTACTTC
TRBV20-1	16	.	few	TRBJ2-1	CSARDTWGDTYNEQFF	TGCAGTGCTAGAGATACCTGGGGTGATACCTACAATGAGCAGTTCTTC
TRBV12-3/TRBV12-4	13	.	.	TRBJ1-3	CASSLVRGNTIYF	TGTGCCAGCAGTTTGGTGAGGGGGAACACCATATATTTT
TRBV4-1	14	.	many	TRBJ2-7	CASSRIGGIHEQYF	TGCGCCAGCAGCCGCATAGGAGGGATCCACGAGCAGTACTTC
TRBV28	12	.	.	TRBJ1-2	CASSLNLYGYTF	TGTGCCAGCAGCCTAAATCTTTATGGCTACACCTTC
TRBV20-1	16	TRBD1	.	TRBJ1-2	CSARGLGEGAFYGYTF	TGCAGTGCTAGAGGCCTCGGAGAGGGGGCCTTCTATGGCTACACCTTC